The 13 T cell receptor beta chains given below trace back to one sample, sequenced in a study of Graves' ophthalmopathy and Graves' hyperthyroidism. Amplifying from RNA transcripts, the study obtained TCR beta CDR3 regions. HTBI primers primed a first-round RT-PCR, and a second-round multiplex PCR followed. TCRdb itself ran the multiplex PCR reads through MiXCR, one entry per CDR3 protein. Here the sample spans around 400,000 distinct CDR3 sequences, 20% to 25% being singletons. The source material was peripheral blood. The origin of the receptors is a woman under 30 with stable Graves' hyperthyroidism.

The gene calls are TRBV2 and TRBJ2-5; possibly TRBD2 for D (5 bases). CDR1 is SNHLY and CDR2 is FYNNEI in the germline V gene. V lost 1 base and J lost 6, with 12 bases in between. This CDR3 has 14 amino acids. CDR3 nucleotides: TGTGCCAGCAGTGAAGTGTCTAGCCGACAGACCCAGTACTTC. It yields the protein CASSEVSSRQTQYF.

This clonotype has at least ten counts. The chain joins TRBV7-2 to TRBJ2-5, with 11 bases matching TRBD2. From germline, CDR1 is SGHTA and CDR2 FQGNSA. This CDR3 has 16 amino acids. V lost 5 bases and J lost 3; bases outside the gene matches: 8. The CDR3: CASSHSSGRAEETQYF. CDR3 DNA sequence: TGTGCCAGCAGCCATAGTAGCGGGAGGGCAGAAGAGACCCAGTACTTC.

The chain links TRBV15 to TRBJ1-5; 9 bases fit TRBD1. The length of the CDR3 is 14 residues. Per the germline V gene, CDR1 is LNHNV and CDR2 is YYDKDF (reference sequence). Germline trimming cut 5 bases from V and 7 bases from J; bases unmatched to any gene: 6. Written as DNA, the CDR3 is TGTGCCACCAGCCTTGGACAGGGGAGGCAGCCCCAGCATTTT. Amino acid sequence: CATSLGQGRQPQHF.

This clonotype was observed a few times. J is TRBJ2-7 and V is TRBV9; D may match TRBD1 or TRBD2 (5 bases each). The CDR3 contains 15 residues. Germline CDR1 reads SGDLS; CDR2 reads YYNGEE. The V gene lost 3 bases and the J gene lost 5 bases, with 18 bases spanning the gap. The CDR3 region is CASSAARAGTHEQYF. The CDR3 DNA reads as TGTGCCAGCAGCGCTGCAAGGGCAGGGACCCACGAGCAGTACTTC.

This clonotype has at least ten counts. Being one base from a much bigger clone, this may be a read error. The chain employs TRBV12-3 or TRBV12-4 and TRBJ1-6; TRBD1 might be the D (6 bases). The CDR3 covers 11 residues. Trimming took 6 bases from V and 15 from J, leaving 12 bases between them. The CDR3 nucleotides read TGTGCCAGCAGAACCCGGGACAACCTCCACTTT. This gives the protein CASRTRDNLHF.

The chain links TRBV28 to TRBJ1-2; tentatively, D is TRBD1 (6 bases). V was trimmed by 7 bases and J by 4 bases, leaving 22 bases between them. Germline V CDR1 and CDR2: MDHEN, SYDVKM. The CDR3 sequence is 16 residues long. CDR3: CASTGRWNQGGYGYTF. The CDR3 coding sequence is TGTGCCAGCACCGGGCGATGGAATCAAGGGGGCTATGGCTACACCTTC.

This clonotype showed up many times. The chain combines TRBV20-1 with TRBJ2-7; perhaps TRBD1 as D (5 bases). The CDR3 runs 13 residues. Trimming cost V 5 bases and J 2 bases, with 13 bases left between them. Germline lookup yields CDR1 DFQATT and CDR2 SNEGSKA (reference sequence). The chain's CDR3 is CSASAGRAYEQYF. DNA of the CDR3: TGCAGTGCTTCGGCCGGCAGGGCCTACGAGCAGTACTTC.

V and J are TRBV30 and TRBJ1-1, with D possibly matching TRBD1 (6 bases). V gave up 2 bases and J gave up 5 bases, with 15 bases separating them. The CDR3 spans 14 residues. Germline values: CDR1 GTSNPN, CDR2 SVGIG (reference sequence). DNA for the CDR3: TGTGCCTGGAGTCGGGCGAGGGGGGGGACTGAAGCTTTCTTT. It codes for CAWSRARGGTEAFF.

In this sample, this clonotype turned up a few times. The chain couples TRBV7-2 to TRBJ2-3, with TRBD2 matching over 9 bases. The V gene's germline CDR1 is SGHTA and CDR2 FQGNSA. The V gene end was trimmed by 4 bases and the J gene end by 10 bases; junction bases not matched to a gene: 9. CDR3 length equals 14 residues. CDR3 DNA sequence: TGTGCCAGCAGCTACCTTAGCGGGAGCAAGGCGCAGTATTTT. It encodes CASSYLSGSKAQYF. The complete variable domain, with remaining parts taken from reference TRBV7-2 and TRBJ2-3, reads GAGVSQSPSNKVTEKGKDVELRCDPISGHTALYWYRQSLGQGLEFLIYFQGNSAPDKSGLPSDRFSAERTGGSVSTLTIQRTQQEDSAVYLCASSYLSGSKAQYFGPGTRLTVL.

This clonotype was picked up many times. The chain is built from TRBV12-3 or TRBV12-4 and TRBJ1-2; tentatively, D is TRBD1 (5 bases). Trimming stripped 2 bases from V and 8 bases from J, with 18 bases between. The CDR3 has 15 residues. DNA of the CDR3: TGTGCCAGCAGTTTACTAGCCGGTTGGGGGAGGGGCTACACCTTC. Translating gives CASSLLAGWGRGYTF.

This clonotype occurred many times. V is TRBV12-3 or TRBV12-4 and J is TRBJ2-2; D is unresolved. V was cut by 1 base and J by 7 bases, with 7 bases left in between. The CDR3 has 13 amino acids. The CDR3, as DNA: TGTGCCAGCAGTTTAGGGCTCAGCGGGGAGCTGTTTTTT. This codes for CASSLGLSGELFF.

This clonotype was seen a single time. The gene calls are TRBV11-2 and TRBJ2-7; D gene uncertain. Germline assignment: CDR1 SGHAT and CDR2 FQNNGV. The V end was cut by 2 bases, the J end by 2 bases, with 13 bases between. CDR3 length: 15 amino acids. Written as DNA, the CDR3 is TGTGCCAGCAGCTTAACCCGTCTATTACCCTACGAGCAGTACTTC. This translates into CASSLTRLLPYEQYF.

DNA of the CDR3: TGTGCCAGCAGCGGACTAGCTTTAGAGCAGTACTTC. This encodes CASSGLALEQYF. This sequence joins TRBV6-4 and TRBJ2-7, with TRBD2 matching over 8 bases. The V gene end was trimmed by 6 bases and the J gene end by 7 bases; junction bases not matched to a gene: 5. CDR1 and CDR2 from the germline V gene are MRHNA and SNTAGT. This CDR3 has 12 residues.